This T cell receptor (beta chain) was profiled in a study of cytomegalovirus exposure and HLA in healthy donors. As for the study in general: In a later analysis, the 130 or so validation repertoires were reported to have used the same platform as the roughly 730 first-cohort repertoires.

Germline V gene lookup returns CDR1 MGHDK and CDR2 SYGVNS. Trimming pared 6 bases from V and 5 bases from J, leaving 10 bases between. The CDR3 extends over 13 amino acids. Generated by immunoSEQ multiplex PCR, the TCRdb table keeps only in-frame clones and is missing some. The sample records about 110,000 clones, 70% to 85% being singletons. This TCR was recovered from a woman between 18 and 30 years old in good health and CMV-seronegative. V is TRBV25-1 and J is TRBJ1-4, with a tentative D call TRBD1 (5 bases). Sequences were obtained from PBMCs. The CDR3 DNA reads TGTGCCAGCAGCCGGGACTGGAATGAAAAACTGTTTTTT. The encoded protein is CASSRDWNEKLFF.